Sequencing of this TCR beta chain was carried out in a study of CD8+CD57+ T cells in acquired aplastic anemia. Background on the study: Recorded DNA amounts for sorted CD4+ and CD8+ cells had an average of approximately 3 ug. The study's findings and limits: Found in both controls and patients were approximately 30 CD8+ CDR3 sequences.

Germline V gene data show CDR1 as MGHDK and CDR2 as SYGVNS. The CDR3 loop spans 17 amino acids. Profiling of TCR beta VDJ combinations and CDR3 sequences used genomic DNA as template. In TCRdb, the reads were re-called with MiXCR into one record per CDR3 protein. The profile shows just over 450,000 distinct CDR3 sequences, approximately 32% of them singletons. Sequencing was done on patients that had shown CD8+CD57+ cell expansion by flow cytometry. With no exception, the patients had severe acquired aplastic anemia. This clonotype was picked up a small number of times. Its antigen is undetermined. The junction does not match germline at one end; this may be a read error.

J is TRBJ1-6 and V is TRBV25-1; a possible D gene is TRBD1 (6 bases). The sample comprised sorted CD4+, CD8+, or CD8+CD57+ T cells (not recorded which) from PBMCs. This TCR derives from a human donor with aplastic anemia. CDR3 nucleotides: TGCGCCAGCAGCCAAGCACCGGGGGCAGCCTATAATTCACCCCTCCACTTT. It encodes CASSQAPGAAYNSPLHF. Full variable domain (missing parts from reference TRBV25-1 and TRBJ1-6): EADIYQTPRYLVIGTGKKITLECSQTMGHDKMYWYQQDPGMELHLIHYSYGVNSTEKGDLSSESTVSRIRTEHFPLTLESARPSHTSQYLCASSQAPGAAYNSPLHFGNGTRLTVT.